This T cell receptor beta chain derives from a study of early T cells in non-severe SARS-CoV-2 infection. Study-wide findings and caveats: CD4 and private specificities were missed by VDJdb matching, which favored anti-spike CD8 responses.

Molecules of cDNA were individually given unique molecular identifiers that were attached to them. TCRdb called the 5' RACE reads again in MiXCR, with one record for every CDR3 protein. There are some 66,000 distinct CDR3 sequences in the sample; less than 9.5% occur only once, and 3% to 3.5% lies in the top ten. A note on this clonotype: What it binds is not known.

Germline V gene lookup returns CDR1 MNHNS and CDR2 SASEGT. The CDR3 is made up of 13 amino acids. V lost 9 bases, J lost 3 bases, and 12 bases lay in between. The TCR comes from an adult who was a healthcare worker with PCR-confirmed SARS-CoV-2 infection or an uninfected control (not recorded which). V gene TRBV6-1 combines with J gene TRBJ2-1, with TRBD2 as a possible D gene (5 bases). Sequenced sample: whole blood. The CDR3 DNA is TGTGCCAGTCAACTAGTTATCTACAATGAGCAGTTCTTC. Amino acids: CASQLVIYNEQFF.